Following are 25 T cell receptor beta chains from one sample sequenced in a study of blood T cell repertoires in COVID-19. TCRdb keeps only in-frame clones here, not all; method: immunoSEQ multiplex PCR. The table shows 130,000 or so clones, with around 81% occurring only once. The sequenced sample was peripheral blood. The receptors come from a human donor in a cohort sampled during active COVID-19.

J is TRBJ2-5 and V is TRBV25-1, with D possibly TRBD2 on 5 matching bases. The CDR3 is 14 amino acids. Trimming took 5 bases from V and 1 from J, leaving 11 bases between them. Germline lookup yields CDR1 MGHDK and CDR2 SYGVNS. CDR3 sequence: CASSIPGFQETQYF. The DNA of the CDR3 is TGTGCCAGCAGTATCCCGGGGTTCCAAGAGACCCAGTACTTC. The full variable domain, with the rest looked up from reference TRBV25-1 and TRBJ2-5, is EADIYQTPRYLVIGTGKKITLECSQTMGHDKMYWYQQDPGMELHLIHYSYGVNSTEKGDLSSESTVSRIRTEHFPLTLESARPSHTSQYLCASSIPGFQETQYFGPGTRLLVL.

CDR3 sequence reads: CASISAAYSNQPQHF. The CDR3 region has the DNA TGTGCCAGCATATCGGCGGCCTATAGCAATCAGCCCCAGCATTTT. This sequence joins TRBV5-8 and TRBJ1-5; no firm D call. With 6 bases removed from V and 0 bases from J, the gap between germline ends came to 13 bases. The CDR3 length is 15 residues. CDR1 is SGHTS, CDR2 YDEGEE, per germline.

This clone was counted between two and nine times. This chain links TRBV7-9 with TRBJ1-2; D gene uncertain. The ends were cut back, 5 bases at V and 4 bases at J, with 14 bases in the middle. In germline, CDR1 is SEHNR, CDR2 FQNEAQ (reference sequence). The CDR3 consists of 14 residues. The CDR3 reads CASSAQTVGYGYTF. DNA of the CDR3: TGTGCCAGCAGCGCTCAAACAGTCGGCTATGGCTACACCTTC. Looking up the rest from reference TRBV7-9 and TRBJ1-2 gives the full variable domain: DTGVSQNPRHKITKRGQNVTFRCDPISEHNRLYWYRQTLGQGPEFLTYFQNEAQLEKSRLLSDRFSAERPKGSFSTLEIQRTEQGDSAMYLCASSAQTVGYGYTFGSGTRLTVV.

V is TRBV19 and J is TRBJ2-2; 10 bases align to TRBD2. With V trimmed by 10 bases and J by 3 bases, 8 bases remained unmatched. In germline, CDR1 is LNHDA, CDR2 SQIVND (reference sequence). CDR3 length: 15 residues. The CDR3 DNA reads TGTGCCACCGATAGCGGGAGGACCCACACCGGGGAGCTGTTTTTT. This translates into CATDSGRTHTGELFF.

This clone was detected a few times. This CDR3 is CASSIGGGLAGTDTQYF. The CDR3 region has the DNA TGTGCCAGTAGTATAGGAGGCGGGCTAGCGGGCACAGATACGCAGTATTTT. The rearrangement uses TRBV19 and TRBJ2-3; 7 bases agree with TRBD2. Germline loops: CDR1 LNHDA, CDR2 SQIVND (reference sequence). The CDR3 contains 17 residues. J gave up 1 base and V 1 base, and 8 bases lay outside the gene matches.

This clone is a singleton in its sample. The chain carries TRBV7-9 and TRBJ1-2; 7 positions match TRBD1. J was trimmed by 8 bases and V by 5 bases; bases with no gene match: 17. The CDR3 is 16 residues long. The V gene's germline CDR1 is SEHNR and CDR2 FQNEAQ (reference sequence). The CDR3 reads CASSLTGSSQLGGYTF. In DNA form, the CDR3 reads TGTGCCAGCAGCCTGACAGGGAGTTCCCAGTTGGGAGGCTACACCTTC.

The chain joins TRBV6-2 or TRBV6-3 to TRBJ2-3, with no clear D. V was pared by 0 bases and J by 5 bases, with 6 bases between. Germline values: CDR1 MNHEY, CDR2 SVGEGT. This CDR3 contains 13 residues. The CDR3 DNA follows: TGTGCCAGCAGTTACTCGACTCAAGATACGCAGTATTTT. Amino acid sequence: CASSYSTQDTQYF.

The chain recombines TRBV5-6 with TRBJ2-1, with TRBD2 as a possible D gene (6 bases). V dropped 3 bases and J dropped 2 bases, with 15 bases sitting between them. Germline lookup yields CDR1 SGHDT and CDR2 YYEEEE. The CDR3 contains 16 residues. The CDR3 DNA reads TGTGCCAGCAGCTGGATGGCGGGAACCACCTACAATGAGCAGTTCTTC. This encodes CASSWMAGTTYNEQFF.

This chain connects TRBV27 to TRBJ1-6, with TRBD1 matching over 7 bases. Losses at the gene ends were 8 bases for V and 10 bases for J; bases not matched to a gene: 5. The CDR3 is made up of 12 amino acids. Germline-derived CDR1 and CDR2 are MNHEY and SMNVEV (reference sequence). The CDR3 loop is CASRTGPSPLHF. CDR3 DNA sequence: TGTGCCAGCCGGACAGGACCGTCACCCCTCCACTTT.

This clone came up a few times. The chain has TRBV19 and TRBJ1-5, with 8 bases fitting TRBD1. This CDR3 comprises 15 residues. Germline V gene data show CDR1 as LNHDA and CDR2 as SQIVND (reference sequence). V was clipped by 2 bases and J by 6 bases; unmatched bases: 6. CDR3 in DNA: TGTGCCAGTAGTATACTGACAGGGGCGGGTCAGCCCCAGCATTTT. Its translation: CASSILTGAGQPQHF.

The CDR3 DNA follows: TGTGCCAGCAGCCTCGAATCGGGTCAATGGAATGAGCAGTTCTTC. Its protein product is CASSLESGQWNEQFF. The rearrangement uses TRBV11-1 and TRBJ2-1, with D unclear. Trimming left V 5 bases short and J 7 bases short, with 18 bases between. The CDR3 spans 15 residues. Germline lookup yields CDR1 SGHAT and CDR2 FQDESV (reference sequence).

The J gene is TRBJ2-7, the V gene TRBV6-6; 9 bases line up with TRBD1. The V gene end was trimmed by 4 bases and the J gene end by 3 bases; junction bases not matched to a gene: 4. The CDR3 sequence is 14 residues long. CDR1 MNHNY and CDR2 SVGAGI come from the germline V gene (reference sequence). CDR3 coding DNA: TGTGCCAGCAGTTGGGGGACAGGGCTCTACGAGCAGTACTTC. Its protein is CASSWGTGLYEQYF.

The chain has TRBV5-1 and TRBJ2-5; a possible D gene is TRBD1 (6 bases). The germline gives CDR1 SGHRS, CDR2 YFSETQ. The CDR3 loop spans 15 amino acids. V gave up 0 bases and J gave up 5 bases, with 14 bases separating them. The CDR3 DNA reads as TGCGCCAGCAGCTTGGAGGCAGGGGATGGGGAGACCCAGTACTTC. Amino acid sequence: CASSLEAGDGETQYF.

This clone occurred once. This chain joins TRBV7-2 and TRBJ2-3; D may be TRBD1 (5 bases). In germline, CDR1 is SGHTA, CDR2 FQGNSA. V lost 4 bases, J lost 1 base, and 9 bases lay in between. The CDR3 length is 14 residues. In nucleotides, the CDR3 is TGTGCCAGCAGCTCAACACAGGGCACAGATACGCAGTATTTT. The encoded protein is CASSSTQGTDTQYF.

The rearrangement links TRBV7-9 to TRBJ2-7; D unclear. V dropped 5 bases and J dropped 1 base, with 6 bases sitting between them. Germline CDR1 and CDR2: SEHNR and FQNEAQ (reference sequence). This CDR3 comprises 12 residues. In DNA form, the CDR3 reads TGTGCCAGCAGCCGCAGTTCCTACGAGCAGTACTTC. This codes for CASSRSSYEQYF.

As regards this clone: The same CDR3 is also encoded by other DNA sequences in this sample. V usage is TRBV6-1 and J usage is TRBJ2-7; no firm D call. Per the germline V gene, CDR1 is MNHNS and CDR2 is SASEGT. V lost 2 bases to trimming and J lost 4 bases, with 6 bases between them. The CDR3 totals 12 residues. The CDR3 DNA sequence: TGTGCCAGCAGTGAAACCGGTTACGAGCAGTACTTC. Translated, it gives CASSETGYEQYF.

The chain couples TRBV7-8 to TRBJ2-1; TRBD1 matches 7 bases. This CDR3 spans 15 amino acids. V lost 2 bases, J lost 7 bases, and 8 bases stayed unmatched. CDR1 and CDR2 from the germline V gene are SGHVS and FQNEAQ. CDR3 DNA sequence: TGTGCCAGCAGCTTAAAAGACAGGGTTGAAAATGAGCAGTTCTTC. Amino acids: CASSLKDRVENEQFF. Full variable domain (missing parts from reference TRBV7-8 and TRBJ2-1): GAGVSQSPRYKVAKRGQDVALRCDPISGHVSLFWYQQALGQGPEFLTYFQNEAQLDKSGLPSDRFFAERPEGSVSTLKIQRTQQEDSAVYLCASSLKDRVENEQFFGPGTRLTVL.

The V and J genes are TRBV15 and TRBJ2-7; TRBD2 matches at 13 bases. The CDR3 has 14 residues. The V gene's germline CDR1 is LNHNV and CDR2 YYDKDF (reference sequence). Trimming at V came to 4 bases and at J to 6 bases, leaving 3 bases not matched to a gene. CDR3 protein: CATSKRTSGSEQYF. The CDR3 DNA sequence: TGTGCCACCAGCAAACGGACTAGCGGGAGCGAGCAGTACTTC.

V and J are TRBV5-4 and TRBJ1-2; D ambiguous. There are 14 residues in the CDR3. In germline, CDR1 is SGHNT, CDR2 YYREEE (reference sequence). Trimming left V 0 bases short and J 6 bases short, with 12 bases between. This CDR3 is CASSLAGGYNGYTF. The DNA for the CDR3 is TGTGCCAGCAGCTTGGCCGGAGGGTACAATGGCTACACCTTC.

The count of this clone is one. The rearrangement joins TRBV11-2 to TRBJ2-7; a possible D gene is TRBD1 (6 bases). The CDR3 has 15 amino acids. V dropped 0 bases and J dropped 6 bases, with 15 bases sitting between them. In germline, CDR1 is SGHAT, CDR2 FQNNGV. The chain's CDR3 is CASSLEPYRASEQYF. CDR3 bases: TGTGCCAGCAGCTTAGAACCCTACAGGGCATCCGAGCAGTACTTC.

The rearrangement uses TRBV6-5 and TRBJ2-5; 7 positions match TRBD2. The CDR3 runs 16 residues. The V segment lost 3 bases and the J segment 2 bases; nucleotides outside the gene matches: 9. CDR1 MNHEY and CDR2 SVGAGI come from the germline V gene. This CDR3 is CASSYGKAGPQETQYF. CDR3 bases: TGTGCCAGCAGTTATGGTAAAGCGGGACCACAAGAGACCCAGTACTTC.

This chain joins TRBV7-9 and TRBJ2-7; D perhaps matches TRBD2 (5 bases). Germline V CDR1 and CDR2: SEHNR, FQNEAQ (reference sequence). CDR3 size: 14 residues. V dropped 0 bases and J dropped 6 bases, with 12 bases sitting between them. This CDR3 is CASSLAPRGGEQYF. In nucleotides, the CDR3 is TGTGCCAGCAGCTTAGCCCCCCGGGGTGGCGAGCAGTACTTC.

This clone appeared once. The V gene is TRBV27, the J gene TRBJ1-1; the D is unclear. This CDR3 has 13 amino acids. From germline, CDR1 is MNHEY and CDR2 SMNVEV (reference sequence). Trimming left V 5 bases short and J 1 base short, with 8 bases between. The CDR3 reads CASSEVANTEAFF. CDR3 nucleotide sequence: TGTGCCAGCAGTGAGGTCGCGAACACTGAAGCTTTCTTT.

J is TRBJ2-3 and V is TRBV11-3; D call uncertain. Trimming took 1 base from V and 1 from J, leaving 9 bases between them. There are 15 residues in the CDR3. Germline CDR1 reads SGHNT; CDR2 reads YENEEA. CDR3 residues: CASSLAPSGTDTQYF. The CDR3 DNA reads TGTGCCAGCAGCTTAGCCCCCAGCGGCACAGATACGCAGTATTTT.

The chain is built from TRBV11-2 and TRBJ1-1, with D uncertain. V lost 5 bases and J 11 bases, leaving 15 bases between the germline ends. Germline V CDR1 and CDR2: SGHAT, FQNNGV. The CDR3 is 12 amino acids. The CDR3 loop is CASSQSSSRAFF. In DNA, the CDR3 is TGTGCCAGCAGCCAATCTTCTTCTCGGGCTTTCTTT.